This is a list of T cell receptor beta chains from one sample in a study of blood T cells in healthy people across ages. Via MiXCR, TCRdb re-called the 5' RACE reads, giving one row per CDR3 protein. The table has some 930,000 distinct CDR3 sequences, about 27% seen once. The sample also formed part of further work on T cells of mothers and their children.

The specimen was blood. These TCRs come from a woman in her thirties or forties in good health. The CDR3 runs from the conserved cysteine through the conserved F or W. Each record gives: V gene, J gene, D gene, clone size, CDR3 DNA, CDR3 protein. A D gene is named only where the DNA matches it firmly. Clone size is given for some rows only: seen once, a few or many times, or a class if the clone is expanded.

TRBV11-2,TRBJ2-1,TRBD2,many,TGTGCCAGCAGCTTAGGGATTAGCGGGGGGTCCACGGGTTACAATGAGCAGTTCTTC,CASSLGISGGSTGYNEQFF
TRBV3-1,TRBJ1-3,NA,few,TGTGCCAGCGCCGAATACAGGGATTCCTCTGGAAACACCATATATTTT,CASAEYRDSSGNTIYF
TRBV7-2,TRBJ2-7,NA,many,TGTGCCAGCAGCTTATGGCAGGGCCCGCAGTACTTC,CASSLWQGPQYF
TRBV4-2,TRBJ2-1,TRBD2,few,TGTGCCAGCAGCCAAGATCGGGGGGGCCTCAATGAGCAGTTCTTC,CASSQDRGGLNEQFF
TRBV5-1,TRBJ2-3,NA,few,TGCGCCAGCAGCCGCTGGAACCCAGATACGCAGTATTTT,CASSRWNPDTQYF
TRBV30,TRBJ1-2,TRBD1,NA,TGTGCCTGGTCGGACAGGGGAGACTATGGCTACACCTTC,CAWSDRGDYGYTF
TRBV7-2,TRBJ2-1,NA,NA,TGTGCCAGCAGCGGGCGGTGGGGCAATGAGCAGTTCTTC,CASSGRWGNEQFF
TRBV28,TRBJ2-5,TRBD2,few,TGTGCCAGCAGGGGACTAGCGGGGGGCTACCCCCCGGAGACCCAGTACTTC,CASRGLAGGYPPETQYF
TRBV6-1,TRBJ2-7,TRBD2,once,TGTGCCAGCAGCCAACGGGGGGACTACGAGCAGTACTTC,CASSQRGDYEQYF
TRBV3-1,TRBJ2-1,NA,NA,TGTGCCAGCAGCCACAACGACAGAGAGCAGTTCTTC,CASSHNDREQFF
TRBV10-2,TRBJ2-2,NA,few,TGCGCCAGCAGGAACAGCCCCTCGGACACCGGGGAGCTGTTTTTT,CASRNSPSDTGELFF
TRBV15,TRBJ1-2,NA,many,TGTGCCACCAGCAGAGAGAGTTCGCCGACGGGGGGCTACACCTTC,CATSRESSPTGGYTF
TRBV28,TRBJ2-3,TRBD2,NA,TGTGCCAGCGTAACGGGGGCGGGGGGTAGAGATACGCAGTATTTT,CASVTGAGGRDTQYF
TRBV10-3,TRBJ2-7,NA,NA,TGTGCCATCAGTGATCCGGGCGTAGTATCCTACGAGCAGTACTTC,CAISDPGVVSYEQYF
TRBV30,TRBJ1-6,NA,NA,TGTGCCTGGAGTGTATACAGGGACGGTTCACCCCGCCACTTT,CAWSVYRDGSPRHF
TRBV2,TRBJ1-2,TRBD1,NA,TGTGCCAGCATCAGGAACCCCTTTAGGGGGCTCTTGGATGGCTACACCTTC,CASIRNPFRGLLDGYTF
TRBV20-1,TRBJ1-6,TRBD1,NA,TGCAGTGCTTTACAACCCGGGACAGGGATTAGGGCCCTCCACTTT,CSALQPGTGIRALHF
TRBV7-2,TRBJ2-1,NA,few,TGTGCCAGCAGCTTAGAGGGGCCCCTCAGGGAGCAGTTCTTC,CASSLEGPLREQFF
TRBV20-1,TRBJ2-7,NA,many,TGCAGTGCAGAAGCCGGGGCTAGAGGCTCCTACGAGCAGTACTTC,CSAEAGARGSYEQYF
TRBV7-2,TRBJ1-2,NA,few,TGTGCCAGCAGTCCCCTCCGGGGGGCGCCGGGTAACTATGGCTACACCTTC,CASSPLRGAPGNYGYTF
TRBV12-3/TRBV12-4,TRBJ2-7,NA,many,TGTGCCAGCAGAGCGGGACACTACGAGCAGTACTTC,CASRAGHYEQYF
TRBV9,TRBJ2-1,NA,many,TGTGCCAGCAATGTGGGGGACTACAATGAGCAGTTCTTC,CASNVGDYNEQFF
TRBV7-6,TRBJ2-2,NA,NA,TGTGCCAGCAGCGTCCTACCGACAGGATTGAACACCGGGGAGCTGTTTTTT,CASSVLPTGLNTGELFF
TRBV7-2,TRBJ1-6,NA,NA,TGTGCCAGCAGCCTGGGTGCGGGATATTCACCCCTCCACTTT,CASSLGAGYSPLHF
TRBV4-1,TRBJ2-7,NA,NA,TGCGCCAGCAGCCCTATCGGGGTACCCACCTACGAGCAGTACTTC,CASSPIGVPTYEQYF
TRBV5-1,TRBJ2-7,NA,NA,TGCGCCAGCAGCTTGGGTGCGGTTGGAACCTACGAGCAGTACTTC,CASSLGAVGTYEQYF
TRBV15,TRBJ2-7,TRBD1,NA,TGTGCCACCAGCAGAGCCCGGGACAGGGGAATTGTTTACGAGCAGTACTTC,CATSRARDRGIVYEQYF
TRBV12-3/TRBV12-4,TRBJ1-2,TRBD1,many,TGTGCCAGCAGCTCCGAAGGGGGCGACTTCTATGGCTACACCTTC,CASSSEGGDFYGYTF
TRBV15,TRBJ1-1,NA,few,TGTGCCGCCAGCAGGAGGAGGAGGGACGGCGCGGGGCACACTGAAGCTTTCTTT,CAASRRRRDGAGHTEAFF
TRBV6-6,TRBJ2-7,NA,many,TGTGCCAGCAGTTCACAGGGTGGTATCTCCTACGAGCAGTACTTC,CASSSQGGISYEQYF
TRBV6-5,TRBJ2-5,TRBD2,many,TGTGCCAGCAGTAAGCGGGGGGGCGCGGAGACCCAGTACTTC,CASSKRGGAETQYF
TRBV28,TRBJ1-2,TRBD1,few,TGTGCCAGCAGTTTCGGGACAGGGAATGCTAACTATGGCTACACCTTC,CASSFGTGNANYGYTF
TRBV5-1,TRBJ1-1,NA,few,TGCGCCAGCAGCTTGGAACCGAAGGCTGAAGCTTTCTTT,CASSLEPKAEAFF
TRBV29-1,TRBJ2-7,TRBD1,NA,TGCAGCGTTGAAGATAGGACAGGGTCCCCCTACGAGCAGTACTTC,CSVEDRTGSPYEQYF
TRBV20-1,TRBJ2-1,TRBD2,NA,TGCAGTGCTAAAAAATCTAGCGGGGGTAACAATGAGCAGTTCTTC,CSAKKSSGGNNEQFF
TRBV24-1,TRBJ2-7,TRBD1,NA,TGTGCCACCAGTGAGACGACAGGGGGCCCGGGCTCCTACAATGAGCAGTACTTC,CATSETTGGPGSYNEQYF
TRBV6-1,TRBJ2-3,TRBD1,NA,TGTGCCAGCAGTACAGGGGGCCTGGGTACAGATACGCAGTATTTT,CASSTGGLGTDTQYF
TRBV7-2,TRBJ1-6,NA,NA,TGTGCCAGCAGCTTAGGCGGCAGACCACCCCTCCACTTT,CASSLGGRPPLHF
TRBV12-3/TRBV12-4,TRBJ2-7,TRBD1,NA,TGTGCCAGCAGTTCACCGGGACAGCCTTTATACGAGCAGTACTTC,CASSSPGQPLYEQYF
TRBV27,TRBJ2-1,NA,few,TGTGCCTGCAGCCGGAGGGGACAGAGGGCGAATGTGCAGTTCTTC,CACSRRGQRANVQFF
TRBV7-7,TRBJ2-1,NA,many,TGTGCTAGCAGCTCGGCCCAGTCTAATGAGCAGTTCTTC,CASSSAQSNEQFF